This is a list of T cell receptor beta chains from one sample in a study of shared clonotypes between healthy human individuals. Only in-frame clones appear in the TCRdb table, and some are missing; sequencing was by immunoSEQ multiplex PCR. The sample holds roughly 2.5 million clones, over 85% seen once. Sequenced material: naive CD4+ T cells sorted from blood. The receptors come from a man between 18 and 29 years old in good health. Each CDR3 is given with its conserved first and last residue. A clone size is listed for some rows: how often the clone was seen (once, few, many), or a class if it is expanded.

abundance: -; v_gene: TRBV11-2; CDR3aa: CASSTQQGYEQYF
abundance: -; v_gene: TRBV29-1; CDR3aa: CSAEVGGKNIQYF
abundance: once; v_gene: TRBV7-2; CDR3aa: CASSLRDLRTDTQYF
abundance: -; v_gene: TRBV30; CDR3aa: CAWSQTSGRAGTQYF
abundance: -; v_gene: TRBV6-5; CDR3aa: CASSSRQGNTGELFF
abundance: -; v_gene: TRBV30; CDR3aa: CAWSKGTGPTDTQYF
abundance: -; v_gene: TRBV7-2; CDR3aa: CASSLALARVTGELFF
abundance: -; v_gene: TRBV5-1; CDR3aa: CASSLAGGAYNEQFF
abundance: -; v_gene: TRBV7-2; CDR3aa: CASRSELYNSPLHF
abundance: -; v_gene: TRBV2; CDR3aa: CASSVMANTGELFF
abundance: -; v_gene: TRBV5-4; CDR3aa: CASSLRDSGNYGYTF
abundance: -; v_gene: TRBV21-1; CDR3aa: CASNPLGTNEKLFF
abundance: few; v_gene: TRBV6-5; CDR3aa: CASRQATATEAFF
abundance: -; v_gene: TRBV18; CDR3aa: CASSPQERVGEKLFF
abundance: -; v_gene: TRBV30; CDR3aa: CAWSGLAADTQYF
abundance: -; v_gene: TRBV9; CDR3aa: CASSPGTGIYEQYF
abundance: once; v_gene: TRBV11-2; CDR3aa: CASSLEGQGNEQYF
abundance: -; v_gene: TRBV11-2; CDR3aa: CASSPAPSSYNEQFF
abundance: few; v_gene: TRBV6-1; CDR3aa: CASRRDTNQPQHF
abundance: -; v_gene: TRBV19; CDR3aa: CASSAAGQALYGYTF
abundance: -; v_gene: TRBV5-1; CDR3aa: CASSLARPETQYF
abundance: -; v_gene: TRBV6-1; CDR3aa: CASSGGYGGPTEAFF
abundance: -; v_gene: TRBV5-1; CDR3aa: CASSLAAGNTEAFF